Listed here are 14 T cell receptor beta chains from one sample, sequenced in a study of blood T cell repertoires in COVID-19. The repertoire was sequenced with immunoSEQ multiplex PCR; TCRdb's copy has only in-frame clones and lacks some. The repertoire holds under 200,000 clones, with 80% to 85% as singletons. Sequenced material: peripheral blood. The receptors originated from a man between 65 and 85 years old with active or convalescent COVID-19.

CDR3 loop: CASSLGGGDYGYTF. The CDR3 DNA reads as TGTGCCAGCAGCTTAGGAGGAGGGGACTATGGCTACACCTTC. This chain links TRBV7-2 with TRBJ1-2; D is possibly TRBD1 (5 bases). Trimming took 1 base from V and 3 from J, leaving 9 bases between them. Per the germline V gene, CDR1 is SGHTA and CDR2 is FQGNSA. The CDR3 contains 14 residues.

The gene calls are TRBV18 and TRBJ2-5, with 9 bases lining up with TRBD1. Germline loops: CDR1 KGHSH, CDR2 LQKENI. The V and J ends lost 4 bases and 2 bases, in that order; junction bases with no gene match: 2. CDR3 length: 14 residues. In DNA form, the CDR3 reads TGTGCCAGCTCACACGACAGGGGGCAAGAGACCCAGTACTTC. It translates to CASSHDRGQETQYF.

This clone was observed a handful of times. The genes are TRBV5-1 and TRBJ2-5, with D maybe TRBD2 (6 bases). The CDR3 has 16 amino acids. The germline V and J ends were trimmed by 4 bases and 5 bases, with 21 bases remaining between them. Per germline, CDR1 SGHRS and CDR2 YFSETQ. CDR3 region: CASSLDPRGVEETQYF. The DNA of the CDR3 is TGCGCCAGCAGCCTGGATCCCCGCGGGGTGGAGGAGACCCAGTACTTC.

Details on this clone: Within the sample, other DNA sequences also encode this same CDR3. V and J are TRBV9 and TRBJ2-5, with D possibly matching TRBD2 (7 bases). V was clipped by 0 bases and J by 4 bases, with 13 bases between them. Germline V CDR1 and CDR2: SGDLS, YYNGEE. The CDR3 totals 15 residues. The CDR3 DNA follows: TGTGCCAGCAGCGTAGAGGGGGGGCGAGGAGAGACCCAGTACTTC. This gives the protein CASSVEGGRGETQYF.

The sample holds one count of this clone. The chain joins TRBV20-1 to TRBJ2-7; 8 nucleotides align to TRBD2. The junction had 10 bases not matched to a gene; V was cut back by 3 bases and J by 6 bases. Germline lookup yields CDR1 DFQATT and CDR2 SNEGSKA (reference sequence). The CDR3 has 14 residues. DNA of the CDR3: TGCAGTGCTAGTACTAGCGGAACCTTGGTCGAGCAGTACTTC. This codes for CSASTSGTLVEQYF.

V usage is TRBV6-5 and J usage is TRBJ1-6, with 7 positions matching TRBD1. Unmatched junction bases numbered 4, after V lost 2 bases and J lost 3 bases. CDR1 MNHEY and CDR2 SVGAGI come from the germline V gene. This CDR3 spans 16 amino acids. The CDR3 is CASSYIRGYYNSPLHF. The CDR3 DNA follows: TGTGCCAGCAGTTACATCAGGGGGTACTATAATTCACCCCTCCACTTT.

CDR3 loop: CASTGLGQGLGYTF. CDR3 coding DNA: TGTGCCAGCACTGGGCTAGGACAGGGACTTGGCTACACCTTC. The rearrangement joins TRBV9 to TRBJ1-2, with TRBD1 matching over 8 bases. The CDR3 spans 14 residues. Germline V gene sequence: CDR1 SGDLS, CDR2 YYNGEE. V gave up 6 bases and J gave up 7 bases; unmatched junction bases: 11.

The chain joins TRBV29-1 to TRBJ1-2; no clear D. CDR1 is SQVTM, CDR2 ANQGSEA, per germline. Deletions cut 5 bases from V and 0 bases from J, with 10 bases between. This CDR3 spans 13 amino acids. The CDR3 DNA is TGCAGCGTTTTCGACGACACTAACTATGGCTACACCTTC. It encodes CSVFDDTNYGYTF.

The chain uses TRBV29-1 and TRBJ2-7; no definite D call. The germline CDR1 and CDR2 sequences are SQVTM and ANQGSEA. Between the trimmed V and J ends, which lost 2 bases and 3 bases, there was a span of 5 bases. This CDR3 has 11 residues. The CDR3 is CSVERGYEQYF. CDR3 nucleotides: TGCAGCGTTGAAAGAGGCTACGAGCAGTACTTC.

This chain links TRBV3-1 (or the pseudogene TRBV3-2) with TRBJ1-1; perhaps TRBD1 as D (6 bases). This CDR3 is 14 amino acids long. Germline assignment: CDR1 LGHDT and CDR2 YNNKEL (reference sequence). Trimming removed 3 bases from V and 5 bases from J, with 13 bases in between. This CDR3 reads CASSQGQGRTEAFF. CDR3 nucleotides: TGTGCCAGCAGCCAGGGCCAGGGGAGAACTGAAGCTTTCTTT.

This chain links TRBV14 with TRBJ2-7; TRBD2 aligns across 13 bases. CDR1 is SGHDN and CDR2 is FVKESK in the germline V gene. This CDR3 comprises 15 residues. The junction had 6 bases not matched to a gene; V was cut back by 4 bases and J by 6 bases. CDR3: CASSLGTSGIGEQYF. The CDR3 region has the DNA TGTGCCAGCAGCCTCGGGACTAGCGGGATCGGCGAGCAGTACTTC.

Worth noting for this clone: Other DNA sequences in this specimen translate into the identical CDR3. The rearrangement joins TRBV27 to TRBJ2-7, with D perhaps matching TRBD1 (5 bases). V shed 0 bases and J shed 3 bases, with 6 bases lying between them. The CDR3 sequence is 13 residues long. From germline, CDR1 is MNHEY and CDR2 SMNVEV (reference sequence). This CDR3 reads CASSLSDSYEQYF. The CDR3, as DNA: TGTGCCAGCAGTTTATCCGACAGCTACGAGCAGTACTTC.

The gene calls are TRBV30 and TRBJ2-1, with D possibly TRBD1 on 6 matching bases. The CDR3 is made up of 17 amino acids. Germline values: CDR1 GTSNPN, CDR2 SVGIG (reference sequence). Between the trimmed V and J ends, which lost 1 base and 0 bases, there was a span of 16 bases. In DNA form, the CDR3 reads TGTGCCTGGAGTGGTTTAGGGACACTAAACTCCTACAATGAGCAGTTCTTC. Amino acids: CAWSGLGTLNSYNEQFF.

This chain joins TRBV2 and TRBJ1-5; D is uncertain. Trimming stripped 1 base from V and 10 bases from J, with 17 bases between. The CDR3 extends over 15 amino acids. Germline assignment: CDR1 SNHLY and CDR2 FYNNEI. CDR3 in amino acids: CASSEGGNGWYPQHF. As DNA, the CDR3 is TGTGCCAGCAGTGAAGGAGGGAATGGGTGGTATCCCCAGCATTTT.